The clone carrying this T cell receptor beta chain was counted between two and nine times. Its specificity is unknown. The entirety of the isolated RNA underwent reverse transcription, so expressed TCRB transcripts were sequenced. Sequencing was performed with immunoSEQ multiplex PCR; in TCRdb, only in-frame clones are kept and a portion is missing. The sample lists about 150,000 clones, about 9.3% occurring once. These data belong to a study of beta chain features in type 1 diabetes. General study results and limits: Shortening that was moderate but significant affected the TCRB CDR3s of Type 1 diabetes patients in all four CD4+ subsets. The cDNA sequencing approach could over-represent high-TCR-expressing cells.

The germline V gene has CDR1 MDHEN and CDR2 SYDVKM. The germline V and J ends were trimmed by 8 bases and 0 bases, with 10 bases remaining between them. The CDR3 length is 13 residues. Input material: central memory CD4+ T cells from blood. The V gene is TRBV28, the J gene TRBJ1-1, with D uncertain. The receptor's source is a man aged 30 to 45 with type 1 diabetes. CDR3 in amino acids: CASAERLNTEAFF. The CDR3 DNA reads TGTGCCAGCGCGGAGCGGTTGAACACTGAAGCTTTCTTT.